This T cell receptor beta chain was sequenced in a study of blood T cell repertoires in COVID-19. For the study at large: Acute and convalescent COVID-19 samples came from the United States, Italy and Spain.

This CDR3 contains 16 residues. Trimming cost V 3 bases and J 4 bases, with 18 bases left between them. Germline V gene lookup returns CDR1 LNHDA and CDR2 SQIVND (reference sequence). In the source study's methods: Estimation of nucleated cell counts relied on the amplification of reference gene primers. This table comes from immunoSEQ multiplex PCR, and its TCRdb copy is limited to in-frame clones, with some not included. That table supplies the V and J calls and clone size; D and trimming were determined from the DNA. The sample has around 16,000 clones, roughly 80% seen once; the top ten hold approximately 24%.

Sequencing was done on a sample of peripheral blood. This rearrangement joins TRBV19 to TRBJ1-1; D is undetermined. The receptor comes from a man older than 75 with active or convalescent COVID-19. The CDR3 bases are TGTGCCAGTAGTATCAAGGAACCCGGCGGGCTCACTGAAGCTTTCTTT. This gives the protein CASSIKEPGGLTEAFF.